The 25 T cell receptor beta chains below all came from one sample that was sequenced in a study of shared clonotypes between healthy human individuals. Clones were read by immunoSEQ multiplex PCR, and TCRdb kept only the in-frame ones, dropping some. The table shows 490,000 or so clones, with around 78% occurring only once. The sequenced sample was PBMCs. These receptors were collected from a woman between 35 and 50 years old in good health. Some clones in this sample may be carry-over from other donors' samples.

The chain has TRBV7-2 and TRBJ2-1, with a tentative D call TRBD2 (5 bases). This CDR3 is 14 amino acids long. The V and J ends lost 6 bases and 8 bases respectively, with 17 bases between them. Germline V lookup: CDR1 SGHTA, CDR2 FQGNSA. This CDR3 is CASRPTLGGDEQFF. DNA for the CDR3: TGTGCCAGCAGACCAACTCTAGGAGGTGATGAGCAGTTCTTC.

The chain employs TRBV2 and TRBJ2-3, with 14 bases fitting TRBD2. Per germline, CDR1 SNHLY and CDR2 FYNNEI. The CDR3 contains 16 residues. V lost 6 bases, J lost 2 bases, and 4 bases stayed unmatched. The CDR3 DNA reads as TGTGCCAGCAGGGGGACTAGCGGGAGACCCACAGATACGCAGTATTTT. Amino acid sequence: CASRGTSGRPTDTQYF. Drawing the rest from reference TRBV2 and TRBJ2-3, the complete variable domain is EPEVTQTPSHQVTQMGQEVILRCVPISNHLYFYWYRQILGQKVEFLVSFYNNEISEKSEIFDDQFSVERPDGSNFTLKIRSTKLEDSAMYFCASRGTSGRPTDTQYFGPGTRLTVL.

This chain uses TRBV6-5 with TRBJ1-4, with a possible D match to TRBD1 (5 bases). Per germline, CDR1 MNHEY and CDR2 SVGAGI. The V end was cut by 4 bases, the J end by 11 bases, with 17 bases between. The CDR3 is 14 amino acids. CDR3 DNA: TGTGCCAGCAGTTTAGGAGGGGAAATGAGTAAACTGTTTTTT. Its protein product is CASSLGGEMSKLFF.

This clone turned up a few times. The chain combines TRBV6-1 with TRBJ1-1, with D unclear. Germline CDR1 and CDR2: MNHNS and SASEGT. Trimming removed 7 bases from V and 3 bases from J, with 9 bases in between. This CDR3 region has 12 residues. CDR3 protein: CASNPDHTEAFF. Written as DNA, the CDR3 is TGTGCCAGCAACCCGGACCACACTGAAGCTTTCTTT.

This clone was observed at least ten times. The chain joins TRBV28 to TRBJ1-6; no clear D gene. The CDR3 runs 14 residues. CDR1 MDHEN and CDR2 SYDVKM come from the germline V gene. V was clipped by 7 bases and J by 12 bases, with 19 bases between them. CDR3 residues: CASTTDPRFLPLHF. DNA of the CDR3: TGTGCCAGCACCACGGACCCCCGCTTTTTACCCCTCCACTTT.

The rearrangement uses TRBV19 and TRBJ2-7; possibly TRBD2 for D (6 bases). This CDR3 spans 14 amino acids. V was clipped by 7 bases and J by 0 bases, with 13 bases between them. Germline CDR1 reads LNHDA; CDR2 reads SQIVND (reference sequence). The CDR3 spells CASKMGLSSYEQYF. The CDR3 DNA sequence: TGTGCCAGTAAGATGGGACTCAGCTCCTACGAGCAGTACTTC.

CDR3 sequence (DNA): TGTGCCAGCAGTACCCAGGGGGTCGCCGGGGAGCTGTTTTTT. Translating it yields CASSTQGVAGELFF. The J gene is TRBJ2-2, the V gene TRBV28; the match to TRBD1 covers 7 bases. The CDR3 is 14 amino acids. J was trimmed by 6 bases and V by 5 bases; bases with no gene match: 6. The germline V gene has CDR1 MDHEN and CDR2 SYDVKM. The variable domain in full, completed from reference TRBV28 and TRBJ2-2, reads DVKVTQSSRYLVKRTGEKVFLECVQDMDHENMFWYRQDPGLGLRLIYFSYDVKMKEKGDIPEGYSVSREKKERFSLILESASTNQTSMYLCASSTQGVAGELFFGEGSRLTVL.

The CDR3 nucleotides are TGCGCCAGCAGCTCGGATACAGACACCGGGGAGCTGTTTTTT. This encodes CASSSDTDTGELFF. The chain links TRBV5-1 to TRBJ2-2; no clear D. Per the germline V gene, CDR1 is SGHRS and CDR2 is YFSETQ. The V gene lost 3 bases and the J gene lost 3 bases, with 9 bases spanning the gap. The CDR3 totals 14 residues.

This chain uses TRBV4-3 with TRBJ2-4, with a possible D match to TRBD2 (6 bases). V dropped 1 base and J dropped 3 bases, with 22 bases sitting between them. The germline gives CDR1 LGHNA, CDR2 YSLEER. The CDR3 is made up of 19 amino acids. The chain's CDR3 is CASSQGISGPPRGKNIQYF. In DNA form, the CDR3 reads TGCGCCAGCAGCCAAGGAATTAGCGGTCCCCCCCGGGGCAAAAACATTCAGTACTTC.

J is TRBJ2-7 and V is TRBV9, with D tentatively TRBD2 (7 bases). Germline values: CDR1 SGDLS, CDR2 YYNGEE. The CDR3 covers 18 residues. V lost 3 bases and J lost 0, with 22 bases in between. CDR3 in amino acids: CASSAERGGHTFSYEQYF. The CDR3 region has the DNA TGTGCCAGCAGCGCCGAGAGGGGGGGACACACCTTCTCCTACGAGCAGTACTTC.

V gene TRBV18 combines with J gene TRBJ1-5; 9 nucleotides align to TRBD1. Germline trimming cut 2 bases from V and 3 bases from J; bases unmatched to any gene: 5. Germline V gene sequence: CDR1 KGHSH, CDR2 LQKENI. The CDR3 contains 16 residues. CDR3 in DNA: TGTGCCAGCTCACCAGAGGACAGGGGTATCAATCAGCCCCAGCATTTT. Residues: CASSPEDRGINQPQHF.

This rearrangement joins TRBV5-1 to TRBJ2-1; D is perhaps TRBD1 (6 bases). Germline V gene sequence: CDR1 SGHRS, CDR2 YFSETQ. V lost 4 bases and J 1 base, leaving 15 bases between the germline ends. The CDR3 runs to 16 residues. The CDR3 bases are TGCGCCAGCAGCCACAGGGAAGGTGGATCCTACAATGAGCAGTTCTTC. Amino acids: CASSHREGGSYNEQFF.

This clone was seen more than once but under ten times. This chain joins TRBV18 and TRBJ2-3; 10 positions agree with TRBD1. The V gene end was trimmed by 3 bases and the J gene end by 4 bases; junction bases not matched to a gene: 7. This CDR3 contains 16 residues. Germline values: CDR1 KGHSH, CDR2 LQKENI. The CDR3, as DNA: TGTGCCAGCTCACCCACAAGGGGACAGGGGTCAGATACGCAGTATTTT. This sequence encodes CASSPTRGQGSDTQYF. Looking up the rest from reference TRBV18 and TRBJ2-3 gives the full variable domain: NAGVMQNPRHLVRRRGQEARLRCSPMKGHSHVYWYRQLPEEGLKFMVYLQKENIIDESGMPKERFSAEFPKEGPSILRIQQVVRGDSAAYFCASSPTRGQGSDTQYFGPGTRLTVL.

The genes are TRBV25-1 and TRBJ1-2; no reliable D call. Trimming took off 1 base at V and 8 bases at J, with 11 bases between the two ends. This CDR3 comprises 13 residues. From germline, CDR1 is MGHDK and CDR2 SYGVNS. The CDR3 is CASSEFLGSGYTF. The CDR3 coding sequence is TGTGCCAGCAGTGAATTCCTGGGGTCGGGCTACACCTTC.

The rearrangement joins TRBV27 to TRBJ1-1; 7 nucleotides agree with TRBD1. CDR3 size: 17 residues. CDR1 is MNHEY and CDR2 is SMNVEV in the germline V gene (reference sequence). Trimming cost V 7 bases and J 0 bases; bases outside gene matches: 14. The CDR3 DNA is TGTGCCAGCAACCAAAACCCGGGACAGAGAATGAACACTGAAGCTTTCTTT. Its protein is CASNQNPGQRMNTEAFF.

The rearrangement links TRBV5-4 to TRBJ2-1; no clear D. CDR3 length: 15 amino acids. CDR1 and CDR2 from the germline V gene are SGHNT and YYREEE (reference sequence). V was clipped by 3 bases and J by 2 bases, with 12 bases between them. The CDR3 sequence is CASSSEEGTYNEQFF. The CDR3, as DNA: TGTGCCAGCAGCTCCGAGGAAGGGACCTACAATGAGCAGTTCTTC.

This chain uses TRBV15 with TRBJ1-2; TRBD1 might be the D (5 bases). The V end lost 0 bases, the J end lost 3 bases, and 11 bases lay between the germline ends. This CDR3 contains 15 residues. Germline V gene data show CDR1 as LNHNV and CDR2 as YYDKDF (reference sequence). DNA for the CDR3: TGTGCCACCAGCAGAGATCAGGGAGATTACTATGGCTACACCTTC. Residues: CATSRDQGDYYGYTF.

With regard to this clone: The identical CDR3 is also encoded by other nucleotide sequences in the sample. The chain is built from TRBV27 and TRBJ1-1; TRBD1 matches 7 bases. CDR3 length: 14 residues. Germline V lookup: CDR1 MNHEY, CDR2 SMNVEV (reference sequence). Germline trimming cut 5 bases from V and 1 base from J; bases unmatched to any gene: 4. The CDR3 nucleotides are TGTGCCAGCAGTACCCGACAGGGGAACACTGAAGCTTTCTTT. Protein product: CASSTRQGNTEAFF.

The rearrangement uses TRBV6-5 and TRBJ1-1; 8 positions agree with TRBD1. Per germline, CDR1 MNHEY and CDR2 SVGAGI. The ends lost 5 bases at V and 4 bases at J; junction bases unmatched: 9. This CDR3 has 15 amino acids. The chain's CDR3 is CASSTPRQGLTEAFF. CDR3 in DNA: TGTGCCAGCAGTACCCCGAGACAGGGGCTCACTGAAGCTTTCTTT.

V usage is TRBV5-1 and J usage is TRBJ1-1, with TRBD1 matching 7 bases. Trimming removed 0 bases from V and 5 bases from J; junction bases left unmatched: 4. Germline V gene sequence: CDR1 SGHRS, CDR2 YFSETQ. The CDR3 has 14 residues. CDR3 in amino acids: CASSLGQGETEAFF. CDR3 bases: TGCGCCAGCAGCTTGGGGCAGGGGGAGACTGAAGCTTTCTTT.

V gene TRBV14 combines with J gene TRBJ2-2; D might be TRBD2 (5 bases). From germline, CDR1 is SGHDN and CDR2 FVKESK. V shed 2 bases and J shed 4 bases, with 8 bases lying between them. This CDR3 has 14 amino acids. This chain's CDR3 is CASSQFSGTGELFF. DNA of the CDR3: TGTGCCAGCAGCCAATTCAGCGGCACCGGGGAGCTGTTTTTT. The complete variable domain, with remaining parts taken from reference TRBV14 and TRBJ2-2, reads EAGVTQFPSHSVIEKGQTVTLRCDPISGHDNLYWYRRVMGKEIKFLLHFVKESKQDESGMPNNRFLAERTGGTYSTLKVQPAELEDSGVYFCASSQFSGTGELFFGEGSRLTVL.

The chain recombines TRBV19 with TRBJ2-1; 7 nucleotides line up with TRBD2. In germline, CDR1 is LNHDA, CDR2 SQIVND (reference sequence). J lost 2 bases, V lost 3 bases, and 4 bases had no gene match. This CDR3 comprises 15 residues. This chain's CDR3 is CASSIELAAYNEQFF. The CDR3 nucleotides read TGTGCCAGTAGTATCGAGCTAGCGGCCTACAATGAGCAGTTCTTC. Filled out from reference TRBV19 and TRBJ2-1, the complete variable domain reads DGGITQSPKYLFRKEGQNVTLSCEQNLNHDAMYWYRQDPGQGLRLIYYSQIVNDFQKGDIAEGYSVSREKKESFPLTVTSAQKNPTAFYLCASSIELAAYNEQFFGPGTRLTVL.

This chain joins TRBV5-4 and TRBJ1-2; D call uncertain. This CDR3 is built from 13 residues. V was clipped by 0 bases and J by 5 bases, with 8 bases between them. CDR1 and CDR2 from the germline V gene are SGHNT and YYREEE (reference sequence). The CDR3 loop is CASSLETAYGYTF. CDR3 DNA: TGTGCCAGCAGCTTGGAAACAGCATATGGCTACACCTTC.

This clone was observed a single time. This sequence joins TRBV4-2 and TRBJ2-7, with 8 bases matching TRBD2. Germline V gives CDR1 LGHNA, CDR2 YNFKEQ. This CDR3 region has 16 residues. V lost 0 bases to trimming and J lost 4 bases; unmatched junction nucleotides: 8. The CDR3: CASSQDGGTGGYEQYF. The CDR3 DNA is TGTGCCAGCAGCCAAGATGGTGGAACGGGAGGGTACGAGCAGTACTTC.

V and J are TRBV6-5 and TRBJ2-2; D call uncertain. Trimming stripped 0 bases from V and 13 bases from J, with 12 bases between. The CDR3 spans 13 residues. Germline CDR1 and CDR2: MNHEY and SVGAGI. CDR3 in DNA: TGTGCCAGCAGTTACTCCCTGGTATCCGGGCTGTTTTTT. This encodes CASSYSLVSGLFF.